A selection of T cell receptor beta chains follows, all from one sample in a study of cytomegalovirus exposure and HLA in healthy donors. The table came from immunoSEQ multiplex PCR; TCRdb's copy has only in-frame clones and leaves some out. The table lists roughly 150,000 clones, approximately 71% of them singletons. The specimen sequenced was PBMCs. The receptors derive from a young man in good health and CMV-seronegative. CDR3s include the opening cysteine and the closing phenylalanine or tryptophan. Fields, in order: J gene, V gene, CDR3 protein.

TRBJ2-5,TRBV2,CASSAGTTGGKTQYF
TRBJ2-1,TRBV28,CASTRAGVTSEQFF
TRBJ2-3,TRBV18,CASSPPGVDTQYF
TRBJ2-7,TRBV6-1,CASSTGQGDNEQYF
TRBJ2-3,TRBV6-6,CASSYRDSYTDTQYF
TRBJ2-3,TRBV19,CASKDRGSPDTQYF
TRBJ2-2,TRBV19,CASSRLAGGNTGELFF
TRBJ2-5,TRBV13,CASSLGLALGTQYF
TRBJ1-1,TRBV6-1,CASSQGATEAFF
TRBJ2-3,TRBV11-1,CASSFTPDTQYF
.,TRBV11-3,CASSPPGGEQYF
TRBJ2-1,TRBV27,CASSLSAGNEQFF
TRBJ2-3,TRBV19,CASSPRTSGISTDTQYF
TRBJ2-3,TRBV5-1,CASSLEGGRGTDTQYF
TRBJ1-1,TRBV4-2,CASSQDLDGWHTEAFF
TRBJ2-5,TRBV10-1,CASWGQVSGREETQYF
TRBJ1-1,TRBV9,CASSVDPGQITEAFF
TRBJ1-5,TRBV6-1,CASSEKAGMRANQPQHF
TRBJ2-5,TRBV23-1,CASRNRDQETQYF
TRBJ1-1,TRBV30,CAWRGPGEAFF
TRBJ1-1,TRBV27,CASSFAPGAEAFF
TRBJ2-1,TRBV5-1,CASSLGTGVDEQFF